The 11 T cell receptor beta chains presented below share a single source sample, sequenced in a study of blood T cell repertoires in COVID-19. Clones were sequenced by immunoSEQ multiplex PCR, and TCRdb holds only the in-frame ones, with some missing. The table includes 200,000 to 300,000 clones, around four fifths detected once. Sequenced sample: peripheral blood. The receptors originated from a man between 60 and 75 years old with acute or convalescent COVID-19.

CDR3 in amino acids: CASSPKDRGTTNEKLFF. The CDR3 nucleotides are TGTGCCAGCAGCCCTAAAGACAGGGGAACTACTAATGAAAAACTGTTTTTT. V and J are TRBV3-1 (or the pseudogene TRBV3-2) and TRBJ1-4; 8 bases map to TRBD1. Germline loops: CDR1 LGHDT, CDR2 YNNKEL (reference sequence). This CDR3 has 17 residues. With V trimmed by 4 bases and J by 2 bases, 9 bases remained unmatched.

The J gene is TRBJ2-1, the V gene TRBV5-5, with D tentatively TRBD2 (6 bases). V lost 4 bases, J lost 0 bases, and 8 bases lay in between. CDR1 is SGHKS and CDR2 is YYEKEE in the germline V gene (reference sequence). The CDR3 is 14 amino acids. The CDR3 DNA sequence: TGTGCCAGCAGCGTAGCGGACTCCTACAATGAGCAGTTCTTC. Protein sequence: CASSVADSYNEQFF.

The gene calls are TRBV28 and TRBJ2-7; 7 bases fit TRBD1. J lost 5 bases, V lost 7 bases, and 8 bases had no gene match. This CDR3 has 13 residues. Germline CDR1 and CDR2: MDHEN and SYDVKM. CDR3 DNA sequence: TGTGCCAGCAAGGAGACAGGGACGGACGAGCAGTACTTC. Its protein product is CASKETGTDEQYF.

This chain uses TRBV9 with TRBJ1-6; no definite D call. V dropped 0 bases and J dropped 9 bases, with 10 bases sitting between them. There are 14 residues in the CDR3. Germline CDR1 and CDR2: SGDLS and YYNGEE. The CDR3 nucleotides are TGTGCCAGCAGCGTAGAAGGAACAGCTTCACCCCTCCACTTT. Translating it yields CASSVEGTASPLHF. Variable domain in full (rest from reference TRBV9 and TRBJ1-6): DSGVTQTPKHLITATGQRVTLRCSPRSGDLSVYWYQQSLDQGLQFLIQYYNGEERAKGNILERFSAQQFPDLHSELNLSSLELGDSALYFCASSVEGTASPLHFGNGTRLTVT.

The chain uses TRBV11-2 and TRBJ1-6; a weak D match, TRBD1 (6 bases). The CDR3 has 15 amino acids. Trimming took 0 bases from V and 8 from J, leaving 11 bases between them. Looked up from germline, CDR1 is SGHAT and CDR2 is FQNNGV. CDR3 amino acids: CASSLEGGLDSPLHF. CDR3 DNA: TGTGCCAGCAGCTTAGAGGGGGGGCTGGATTCACCCCTCCACTTT.

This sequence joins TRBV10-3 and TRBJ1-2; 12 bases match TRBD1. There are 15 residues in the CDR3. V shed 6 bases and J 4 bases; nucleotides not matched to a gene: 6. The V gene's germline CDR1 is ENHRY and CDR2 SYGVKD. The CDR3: CAIRTGTGGSYGYTF. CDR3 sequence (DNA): TGTGCCATCAGGACGGGGACAGGGGGCAGCTATGGCTACACCTTC.

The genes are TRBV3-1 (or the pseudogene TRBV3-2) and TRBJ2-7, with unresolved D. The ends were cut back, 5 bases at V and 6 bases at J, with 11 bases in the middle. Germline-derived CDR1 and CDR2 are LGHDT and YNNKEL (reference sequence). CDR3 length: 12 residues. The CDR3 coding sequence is TGTGCCAGCAGCAATACAGCTATCGAGCAGTACTTC. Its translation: CASSNTAIEQYF.

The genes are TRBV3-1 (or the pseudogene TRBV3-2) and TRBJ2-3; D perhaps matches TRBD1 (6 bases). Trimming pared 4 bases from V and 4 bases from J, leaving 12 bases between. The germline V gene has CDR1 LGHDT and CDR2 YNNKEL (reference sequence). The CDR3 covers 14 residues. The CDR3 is CASSRRQASDTQYF. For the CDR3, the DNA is TGTGCCAGCAGCCGAAGACAGGCCTCAGATACGCAGTATTTT.

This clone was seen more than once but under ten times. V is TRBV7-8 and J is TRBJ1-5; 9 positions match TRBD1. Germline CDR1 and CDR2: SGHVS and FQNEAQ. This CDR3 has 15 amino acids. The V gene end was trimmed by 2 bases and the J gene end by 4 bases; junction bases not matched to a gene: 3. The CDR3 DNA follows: TGTGCCAGCAGCTTACCGGACAGGGGTAATCAGCCCCAGCATTTT. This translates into CASSLPDRGNQPQHF.

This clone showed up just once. The CDR3 is CASSTGGFTEAFF. The CDR3 DNA follows: TGTGCCAGCTCAACCGGGGGATTCACTGAAGCTTTCTTT. The gene calls are TRBV18 and TRBJ1-1, with D perhaps matching TRBD1 (5 bases). The CDR3 runs 13 residues. Trimming stripped 5 bases from V and 4 bases from J, with 11 bases between. The germline V gene has CDR1 KGHSH and CDR2 LQKENI.

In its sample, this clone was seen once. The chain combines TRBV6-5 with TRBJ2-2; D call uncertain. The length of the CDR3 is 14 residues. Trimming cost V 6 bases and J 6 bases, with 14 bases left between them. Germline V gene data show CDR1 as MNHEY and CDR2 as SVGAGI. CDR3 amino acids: CASSYSAWAGELFF. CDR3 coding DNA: TGTGCCAGCAGCTACAGCGCTTGGGCCGGGGAGCTGTTTTTT.